This is a list of T cell receptor beta chains from one sample in a study of blood T cell repertoires in COVID-19. TCRdb keeps only in-frame clones here, not all; method: immunoSEQ multiplex PCR. The sample yields just over 60,000 clones, 65% to 80% seen once. The material sequenced was peripheral blood. The origin of the receptors is a man aged 60-69 years with acute or convalescent COVID-19. Both conserved end residues are part of each CDR3. The order of the fields is J gene, clone size, V gene, D gene, CDR3 DNA, CDR3 protein. A D gene is named only where the DNA matches it firmly. Some rows have no size entry. The others give once, few or many, or a class for an expanded clone.

>TRBJ2-4|-|TRBV28|TRBD1
TGTGCCAGCAGTTTGGGACCGGGACAGGGACTAACCAAAAACATTCAGTACTTC
CASSLGPGQGLTKNIQYF
>TRBJ2-5|-|TRBV5-1|TRBD1
TGCGCCAGCAGCTTGGGTGCAGGGGGCCGGGAGACCCAGTACTTC
CASSLGAGGRETQYF
>TRBJ1-1|-|TRBV27|TRBD1
TGTGCCAGCAGTCCCTCGACAGGGCCTAGGACTGAAGCTTTCTTT
CASSPSTGPRTEAFF
>TRBJ2-1|few|TRBV4-2|-
TGTGCCAGCAGCAGAAACCCGGGAGAGCCCTACAATGAGCAGTTCTTC
CASSRNPGEPYNEQFF
>TRBJ2-1|-|TRBV7-9|-
TGTGCCAGCAGCTTAGAAAAGCAGGGGTTCTTC
CASSLEKQGFF
>TRBJ1-1|few|TRBV5-4|-
TGTGCCAGCAGCTTGGGGGAGGGGACTGAAGCTTTCTTT
CASSLGEGTEAFF
>TRBJ1-3|medium-sized|TRBV2|-
TGTGCCAGCAGGAAGACAGAGCTCAGCTCTGGAAACACCATATATTTT
CASRKTELSSGNTIYF
>TRBJ2-3|few|TRBV19|TRBD1
TGTGCCAGTAAGACAGGGGGAATAGTAGATACGCAGTATTTT
CASKTGGIVDTQYF
>TRBJ2-1|once|TRBV3-1/TRBV3-2|TRBD2
TGTGCCAGCAGTCTATGGACTAGTGTTACCTACAATGAGCAGTTCTTC
CASSLWTSVTYNEQFF
>TRBJ2-5|-|TRBV27|-
TGTGCCAGCAGTTTTGTGTTCGGCCAAGAGACCCAGTACTTC
CASSFVFGQETQYF
>TRBJ1-1|once|TRBV6-4|-
TGTGCCAGCCGAGCGAGCGGATCGAACACTGAAGCTTTCTTT
CASRASGSNTEAFF
>TRBJ1-4|-|TRBV7-9|-
TGTGCCAGCAGCTTCGTAGCCCCCGGGGGAAACGAAAAACTGTTTTTT
CASSFVAPGGNEKLFF